This T cell receptor (beta chain) was obtained from a study of blood T cell repertoires in COVID-19. This CDR3 has 14 amino acids. Germline CDR1 reads MDHEN; CDR2 reads SYDVKM. J gave up 4 bases and V 2 bases, and 1 base lay outside the gene matches. Repertoires were generated with immunoSEQ multiplex PCR, while TCRdb's copy carries only in-frame clones and drops some. The data contain about 170,000 clones, less than 90% of them singletons. Sequenced input: PBMCs or T cells enriched from blood (not recorded which). The TCR sequence derives from a woman between 45 and 65 years old who had recovered from COVID-19. The genes are TRBV28 and TRBJ2-3, with TRBD2 matching over 9 bases. The CDR3 reads CASSLAGGADTQYF. As DNA, the CDR3 is TGTGCCAGCAGTTTAGCGGGGGGGGCAGATACGCAGTATTTT. The full variable domain, rest sourced from reference TRBV28 and TRBJ2-3, is DVKVTQSSRYLVKRTGEKVFLECVQDMDHENMFWYRQDPGLGLRLIYFSYDVKMKEKGDIPEGYSVSREKKERFSLILESASTNQTSMYLCASSLAGGADTQYFGPGTRLTVL.